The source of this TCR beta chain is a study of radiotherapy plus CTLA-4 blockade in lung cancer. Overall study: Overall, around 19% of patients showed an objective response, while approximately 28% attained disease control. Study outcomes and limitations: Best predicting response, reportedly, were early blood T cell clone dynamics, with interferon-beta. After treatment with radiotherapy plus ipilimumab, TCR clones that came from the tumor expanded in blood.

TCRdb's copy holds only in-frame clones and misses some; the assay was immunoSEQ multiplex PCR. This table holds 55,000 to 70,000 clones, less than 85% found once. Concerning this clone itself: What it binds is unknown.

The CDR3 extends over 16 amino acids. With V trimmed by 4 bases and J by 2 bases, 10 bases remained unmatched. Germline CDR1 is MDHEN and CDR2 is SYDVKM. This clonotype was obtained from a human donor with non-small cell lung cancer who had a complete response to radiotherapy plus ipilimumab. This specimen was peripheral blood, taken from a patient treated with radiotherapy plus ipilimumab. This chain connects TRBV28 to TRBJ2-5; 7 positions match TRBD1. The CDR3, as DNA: TGTGCCAGCAGTTCCCTCGGGACAGCTAAACAAGAGACCCAGTACTTC. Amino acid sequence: CASSSLGTAKQETQYF.